The present TCR beta chain was sequenced within a study of shared clonotypes between healthy human individuals. About this clone: The antigen is unknown.

This CDR3 is 17 amino acids long. Germline CDR1 is SGDLS and CDR2 is YYNGEE. Trimming took 1 base from V and 5 from J, leaving 18 bases between them. Template for every sorted-subset replicate PCR totaled roughly 200 ng DNA, around 32,000 T cell genomes. Authors' data handling: ImmunoSEQ supplied junction-only sequences lacking quality scores, so filtering was different. The data were produced by immunoSEQ multiplex PCR, yet TCRdb's version contains in-frame clones alone and is incomplete. Clone size and the V and J calls come from that table; the DNA yielded D and trimming. The sample shows about 1.5 million clones, approximately 98% of them seen only once. Broader study findings: Non-shared clonotypes displayed generation probabilities falling below those of clonotypes present in all four donors. With several donors compared, around 5.4% of naive CD4 clonotypes were shared.

This TCR came from a man aged 30 to 39 in good health. What was sequenced was naive CD4+ T cells sorted from blood. Subset denoted: CD45RA+ positively selected. The chain is built from TRBV9 and TRBJ2-2, with D perhaps given as TRBD1 or TRBD2 (5 bases each). CDR3 region: CASSVTTGGLGTGELFF. The CDR3 bases are TGTGCCAGCAGCGTAACCACAGGCGGGTTGGGGACCGGGGAGCTGTTTTTT.